Listed here are 26 T cell receptor beta chains from one sample, sequenced in a study of cytomegalovirus exposure and HLA in healthy donors. The PCR employed 60 Vbeta primers together with 13 Jbeta primers. Method: immunoSEQ multiplex PCR; TCRdb's copy keeps in-frame clones and lacks some. The sample shows 200,000 to 250,000 clones, 65% to 75% of them seen only once. Sequences were obtained from PBMCs. Receptors were obtained from a woman under 40 in good health and CMV-seronegative.

J is TRBJ1-2 and V is TRBV11-3; D is unclear. The CDR3 contains 16 residues. Trimming left V 1 base short and J 8 bases short, with 20 bases between. CDR1 is SGHNT and CDR2 is YENEEA in the germline V gene. As DNA, the CDR3 is TGTGCCAGCAGCTTAGGGGGATCGGGTGAAGTAGCGGGCTACACCTTC. Protein product: CASSLGGSGEVAGYTF.

J is TRBJ1-1 and V is TRBV6-1; D is unresolved. The CDR3 covers 13 residues. Trimming removed 3 bases at V and 1 base at J, with 6 bases between. CDR1 MNHNS and CDR2 SASEGT come from the germline V gene. Written as DNA, the CDR3 is TGTGCCAGCAGTGATACAGCGAACACTGAAGCTTTCTTT. Translation gives CASSDTANTEAFF.

The chain is built from TRBV2 and TRBJ2-3; 10 nucleotides align to TRBD2. The CDR3 has 15 residues. Per germline, CDR1 SNHLY and CDR2 FYNNEI. Unmatched junction bases numbered 3, after V lost 3 bases and J lost 3 bases. CDR3 nucleotide sequence: TGTGCCAGCAGTGAGTTACTAGCGGGAACAGATACGCAGTATTTT. Its translation: CASSELLAGTDTQYF.

V gene TRBV10-3 combines with J gene TRBJ1-4; no firm D call. The germline V and J ends were trimmed by 2 bases and 4 bases, with 8 bases remaining between them. CDR3 size: 14 residues. CDR1 and CDR2 (germline): ENHRY, SYGVKD. For the CDR3, the DNA is TGTGCCATCAGTGAGGGCTCGGGTAATGAAAAACTGTTTTTT. This sequence encodes CAISEGSGNEKLFF.

Comments on this clone: Lacking the conserved final phenylalanine or tryptophan, this CDR3 likely reflects a read error. This chain connects TRBV2 to TRBJ1-2, with 7 nucleotides matching TRBD1. This CDR3 contains 14 residues. The germline gives CDR1 SNHLY, CDR2 FYNNEI. V dropped 4 bases and J dropped 6; count of bases not matched to a gene: 8. The CDR3 loop is CASSGTGEKDGYTL. In DNA, the CDR3 is TGTGCCAGCAGTGGGACAGGTGAAAAGGATGGCTACACCCTC.

The genes are TRBV5-1 and TRBJ2-1; TRBD2 matches at 12 bases. This CDR3 comprises 15 residues. Per the germline V gene, CDR1 is SGHRS and CDR2 is YFSETQ. V lost 2 bases and J lost 9; bases outside the gene matches: 6. The CDR3 region has the DNA TGCGCCAGCAGCTTACCTAGCGGGGGGGCCGGTGAGCAGTTCTTC. This sequence encodes CASSLPSGGAGEQFF.

The chain has TRBV4-1 and TRBJ2-1; 8 bases agree with TRBD1. V lost 3 bases and J lost 5; bases outside the gene matches: 9. Germline V lookup: CDR1 MGHRA, CDR2 YSYEKL. This CDR3 is 16 amino acids long. DNA for the CDR3: TGCGCCAGCAGCCAGCAAGGACAGGGCCTAAACAATGAGCAGTTCTTC. Translated: CASSQQGQGLNNEQFF.

The chain joins TRBV30 to TRBJ2-3; 12 positions agree with TRBD2. The trim removed 5 bases at V and 0 bases at J, leaving 3 bases unmatched. CDR1 GTSNPN and CDR2 SVGIG come from the germline V gene (reference sequence). The CDR3 has 15 residues. Written as DNA, the CDR3 is TGTGCCTGGGGGGGGACTAGCGGGAGCACAGATACGCAGTATTTT. Amino acids: CAWGGTSGSTDTQYF.

On this clone itself: The sample has other DNA sequences that encode this CDR3 too. This chain connects TRBV6-5 to TRBJ2-7; 7 bases match TRBD1. CDR1 and CDR2 from the germline V gene are MNHEY and SVGAGI. CDR3 length: 14 residues. J was trimmed by 4 bases and V by 0 bases; bases with no gene match: 3. The DNA of the CDR3 is TGTGCCAGCAGTTACTCTAGGGGGCCTTACGAGCAGTACTTC. It yields the protein CASSYSRGPYEQYF.

This clone came up once. Sequence at one end of the junction differs from germline and may be a read error. This chain links TRBV7-9 with TRBJ1-1; D unresolved. Germline CDR1 and CDR2: SEHNR and FQNEAQ (reference sequence). CDR3 length: 13 amino acids. The CDR3, as DNA: TGTGCTAGCAGCTTAGCGCACAGCACTGAAGCTTTCTTT. Its translation: CASSLAHSTEAFF.

CDR3 nucleotides: TGTGCCAGCAGCCGCCTGACAGGCAACTCCTACGAGCAGTACTTC. The encoded protein is CASSRLTGNSYEQYF. The chain employs TRBV9 and TRBJ2-7; weak D call: TRBD1 (6 bases). The germline V and J ends were trimmed by 4 bases and 0 bases, with 14 bases remaining between them. The CDR3 extends over 15 amino acids. Germline V gives CDR1 SGDLS, CDR2 YYNGEE.

This clone has just one count. Its ends do not fully match the called genes, so a read error is possible. The genes are TRBV7-9 and TRBJ2-5; 8 positions match TRBD2. The J call may be wrong; the DNA end is better matched by TRBJ2-7. CDR3 length equals 17 residues. Germline lookup yields CDR1 SEHNR and CDR2 FQNEAQ (reference sequence). The CDR3 loop reads CSSSFTPEAGGPYEQYF. The CDR3 DNA reads as TGTTCCAGCAGCTTCACGCCTGAGGCGGGAGGTCCCTACGAGCAGTACTTC.

This chain joins TRBV6-1 and TRBJ2-7; 8 positions match TRBD2. V lost 8 bases and J lost 0; bases outside the gene matches: 6. Germline V lookup: CDR1 MNHNS, CDR2 SASEGT. The CDR3 runs 14 residues. CDR3: CASEVAGSSYEQYF. The CDR3 bases are TGTGCCAGCGAGGTAGCGGGATCCTCCTACGAGCAGTACTTC.

V usage is TRBV6-5 and J usage is TRBJ1-5; tentative D call: TRBD1 (5 bases). Trimming left V 6 bases short and J 7 bases short, with 16 bases between. In germline, CDR1 is MNHEY, CDR2 SVGAGI. This CDR3 has 14 residues. In DNA, the CDR3 is TGTGCCAGCAGACAGGACGGCGGCGGCCAGCCCCAGCATTTT. It codes for CASRQDGGGQPQHF.

The rearrangement joins TRBV5-4 to TRBJ1-6; 8 bases are shared with TRBD1. This CDR3 is built from 17 residues. The trim removed 1 base at V and 7 bases at J, leaving 10 bases unmatched. Looked up from germline, CDR1 is SGHNT and CDR2 is YYREEE (reference sequence). CDR3 in amino acids: CASSLNRDRRGNSPLHF. CDR3 in DNA: TGTGCCAGCAGCTTGAATAGGGACAGGAGGGGAAATTCACCCCTCCACTTT.

The chain recombines TRBV12-5 with TRBJ1-2; TRBD1 matches 8 bases. V was pared by 2 bases and J by 5 bases, with 7 bases of the junction left unmatched. Germline CDR1 and CDR2: LGHNT and FRNRAP. The CDR3 has 15 residues. CDR3 DNA sequence: TGTGCTAGTGGTTTGTGGCAGGGGGCAGGGTATGGCTACACCTTC. This sequence encodes CASGLWQGAGYGYTF. Filled out from reference TRBV12-5 and TRBJ1-2, the complete variable domain reads DARVTQTPRHKVTEMGQEVTMRCQPILGHNTVFWYRQTMMQGLELLAYFRNRAPLDDSGMPKDRFSAEMPDATLATLKIQPSEPRDSAVYFCASGLWQGAGYGYTFGSGTRLTVV.

The V call is TRBV18, the J call TRBJ2-7; 8 bases align to TRBD1. The ends lost 6 bases at V and 3 bases at J; junction bases unmatched: 7. Germline V gene sequence: CDR1 KGHSH, CDR2 LQKENI. CDR3 length equals 14 residues. CDR3 residues: CASSIGGQDYEQYF. CDR3 bases: TGTGCCAGCTCCATAGGGGGACAGGACTACGAGCAGTACTTC.

The rearrangement joins TRBV13 to TRBJ1-2; D ambiguous. The germline gives CDR1 PRHDT, CDR2 FYEKMQ (reference sequence). This CDR3 is built from 14 residues. V dropped 5 bases and J dropped 0 bases, with 10 bases sitting between them. CDR3 nucleotides: TGTGCCAGCAGCCCCGGGAGGTCTAACTATGGCTACACCTTC. This translates into CASSPGRSNYGYTF.

The rearrangement joins TRBV7-8 to TRBJ2-1, with TRBD1 matching 11 bases. The CDR3 is made up of 16 amino acids. V gave up 4 bases and J gave up 7 bases; unmatched junction bases: 9. From germline, CDR1 is SGHVS and CDR2 FQNEAQ. CDR3 sequence: CASSSNAGQGGNEQFF. The CDR3 nucleotides are TGTGCCAGCAGCTCTAATGCGGGACAGGGGGGGAATGAGCAGTTCTTC.

For the CDR3, the DNA is TGTGCCAGCAGCCCCACCGGCGCTAGCTCCTACGAGCAGTACTTC. Translating it yields CASSPTGASSYEQYF. V is TRBV7-9 and J is TRBJ2-7, with D uncertain. CDR1 and CDR2 (germline): SEHNR, FQNEAQ (reference sequence). V gave up 5 bases and J gave up 0 bases, with 14 bases separating them. CDR3 size: 15 residues.

The genes are TRBV5-5 and TRBJ1-2; unclear D gene. In germline, CDR1 is SGHKS, CDR2 YYEKEE (reference sequence). CDR3 size: 13 residues. Trimming took 1 base from V and 3 from J, leaving 7 bases between them. In DNA, the CDR3 is TGTGCCAGCAGCTTGACTGAGTACTATGGCTACACCTTC. Residues: CASSLTEYYGYTF.

The chain joins TRBV6-1 to TRBJ2-7; 13 bases map to TRBD2. Germline values: CDR1 MNHNS, CDR2 SASEGT. CDR3 length: 15 amino acids. The V and J ends lost 4 bases and 6 bases, in that order; junction bases with no gene match: 6. The DNA of the CDR3 is TGTGCCAGCAGTGGACGGACTAGCGGGAGAACCGAGCAGTACTTC. It yields the protein CASSGRTSGRTEQYF.

This clone has a handful of counts. In DNA, the CDR3 is TGTGCCAGCAGCTCTAGCGGGGGCCCCTACGAGCAGTACTTC. Protein: CASSSSGGPYEQYF. This sequence joins TRBV7-3 and TRBJ2-7, with TRBD2 matching 10 bases. The CDR3 is 14 residues long. V gave up 4 bases and J gave up 2 bases; unmatched junction bases: 2. Per the germline V gene, CDR1 is SGHTA and CDR2 is FQGTGA.

V usage is TRBV7-9 and J usage is TRBJ1-1, with 7 bases aligning to TRBD1. Looked up from germline, CDR1 is SEHNR and CDR2 is FQNEAQ (reference sequence). The CDR3 runs to 14 residues. V trimming: 4 bases; J trimming: 0 bases; junction bases outside the gene matches: 2. CDR3 loop: CASSSGQLNTEAFF. CDR3 coding DNA: TGTGCCAGCAGCTCGGGACAGTTGAACACTGAAGCTTTCTTT.

This chain uses TRBV2 with TRBJ2-1; 10 nucleotides align to TRBD1. Unmatched junction bases numbered 7, after V lost 9 bases and J lost 8 bases. Germline V gives CDR1 SNHLY, CDR2 FYNNEI. The CDR3 extends over 13 amino acids. CDR3 in amino acids: CARRVGQGDEQFF. For the CDR3, the DNA is TGTGCCAGGCGAGTCGGACAGGGGGATGAGCAGTTCTTC. The full variable domain, its missing parts supplied by reference TRBV2 and TRBJ2-1, is EPEVTQTPSHQVTQMGQEVILRCVPISNHLYFYWYRQILGQKVEFLVSFYNNEISEKSEIFDDQFSVERPDGSNFTLKIRSTKLEDSAMYFCARRVGQGDEQFFGPGTRLTVL.

The chain recombines TRBV28 with TRBJ1-2, with 11 nucleotides matching TRBD1. Germline assignment: CDR1 MDHEN and CDR2 SYDVKM. V shed 8 bases, J shed 8 bases, and the junction held 7 bases outside the gene matches. The CDR3 is 13 residues long. CDR3 DNA: TGTGCCAGCTGGACAGGGGGCGTCGGAGGCTACACCTTC. Translating it yields CASWTGGVGGYTF.